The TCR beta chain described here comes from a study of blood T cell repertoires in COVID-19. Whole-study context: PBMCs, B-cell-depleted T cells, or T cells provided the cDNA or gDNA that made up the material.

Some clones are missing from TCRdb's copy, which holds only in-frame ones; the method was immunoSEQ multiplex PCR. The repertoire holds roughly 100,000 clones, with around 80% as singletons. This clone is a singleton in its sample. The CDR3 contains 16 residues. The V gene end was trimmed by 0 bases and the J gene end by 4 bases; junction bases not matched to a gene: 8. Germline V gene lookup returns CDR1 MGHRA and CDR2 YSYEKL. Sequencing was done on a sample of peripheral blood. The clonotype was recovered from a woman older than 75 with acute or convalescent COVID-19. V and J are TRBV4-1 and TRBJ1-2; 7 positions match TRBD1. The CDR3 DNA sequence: TGCGCCAGCAGCCAAGATGGAGGGGGCGCCGGCTATGGCTACACCTTC. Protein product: CASSQDGGGAGYGYTF.